The present entry profiles one T cell receptor beta chain with its context. These data originate in a study of blood T cell repertoires in COVID-19. The assay was immunoSEQ multiplex PCR, and TCRdb's table has in-frame clones only and misses some. The sample has tens of thousands of clones, about four fifths seen once. Germline CDR1 and CDR2: LGHDT and YNNKEL (reference sequence). This CDR3 contains 13 residues. Trimming shortened V by 4 bases and J by 8 bases, and 12 bases separated the two germline ends. The sequence derives from a man between 60 and 75 years old with acute or convalescent COVID-19. This rearrangement joins TRBV3-1 (or the pseudogene TRBV3-2) to TRBJ2-1; D possibly corresponds to TRBD1 (5 bases). The sequenced sample was peripheral blood. The CDR3 loop reads CASSLQGGHEQFF. The CDR3 nucleotides are TGTGCCAGCAGCCTCCAGGGTGGCCATGAGCAGTTCTTC.